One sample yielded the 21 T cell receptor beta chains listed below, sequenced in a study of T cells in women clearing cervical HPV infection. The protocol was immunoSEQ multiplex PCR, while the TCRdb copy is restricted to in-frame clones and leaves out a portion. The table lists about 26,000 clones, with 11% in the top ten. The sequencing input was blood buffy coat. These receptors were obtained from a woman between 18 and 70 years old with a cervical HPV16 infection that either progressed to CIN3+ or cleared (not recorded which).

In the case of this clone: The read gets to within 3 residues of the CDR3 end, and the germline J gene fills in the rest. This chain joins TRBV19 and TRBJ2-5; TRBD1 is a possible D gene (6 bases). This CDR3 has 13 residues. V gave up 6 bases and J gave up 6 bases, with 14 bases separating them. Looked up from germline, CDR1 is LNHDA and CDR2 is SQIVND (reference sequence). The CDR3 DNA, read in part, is TGTGCCAGTAGCCGGGACATAGGTCAGACC. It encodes CASSRDIGQT. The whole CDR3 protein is CASSRDIGQTQYF.

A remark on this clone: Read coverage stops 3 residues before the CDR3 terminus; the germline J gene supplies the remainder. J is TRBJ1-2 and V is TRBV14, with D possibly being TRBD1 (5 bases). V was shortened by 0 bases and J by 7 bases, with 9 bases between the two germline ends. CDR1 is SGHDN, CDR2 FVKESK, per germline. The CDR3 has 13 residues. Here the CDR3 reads CASSQDREGGYTF. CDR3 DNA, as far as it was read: TGTGCCAGCAGCCAAGACAGGGAGGGTGGC.

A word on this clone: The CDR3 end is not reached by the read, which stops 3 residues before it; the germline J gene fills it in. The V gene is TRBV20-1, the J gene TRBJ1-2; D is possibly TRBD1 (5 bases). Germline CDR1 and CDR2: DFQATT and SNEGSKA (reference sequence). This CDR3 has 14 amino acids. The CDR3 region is CSAREGGAGETYTF. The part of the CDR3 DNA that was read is TGCAGTGCTAGAGAGGGGGGAGCGGGGGAGACC.

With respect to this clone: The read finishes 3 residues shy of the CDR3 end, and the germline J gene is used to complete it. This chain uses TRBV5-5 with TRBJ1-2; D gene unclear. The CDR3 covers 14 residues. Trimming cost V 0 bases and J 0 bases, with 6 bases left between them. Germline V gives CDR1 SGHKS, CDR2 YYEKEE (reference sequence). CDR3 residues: CASSLGQANYGYTF. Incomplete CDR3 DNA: TGTGCCAGCAGCTTGGGGCAGGCTAACTATGGC.

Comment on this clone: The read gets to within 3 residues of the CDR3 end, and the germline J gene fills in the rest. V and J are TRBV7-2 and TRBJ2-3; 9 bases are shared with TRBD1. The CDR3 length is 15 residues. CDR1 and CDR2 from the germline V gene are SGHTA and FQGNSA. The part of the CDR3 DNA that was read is TGTGCCAGCAGCTTAGGAGGACAGGGGCGAGAGACG. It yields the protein CASSLGGQGRET. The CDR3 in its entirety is CASSLGGQGRETQYF.

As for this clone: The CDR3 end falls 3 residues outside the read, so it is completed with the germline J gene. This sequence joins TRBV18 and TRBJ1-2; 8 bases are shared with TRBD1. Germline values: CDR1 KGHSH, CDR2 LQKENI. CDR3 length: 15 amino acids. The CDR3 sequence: CASSPADRGQIVYTF. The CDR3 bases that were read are TGTGCCAGCTCACCCGCAGACAGGGGTCAAATTGTC. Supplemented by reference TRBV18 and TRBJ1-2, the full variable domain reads NAGVMQNPRHLVRRRGQEARLRCSPMKGHSHVYWYRQLPEEGLKFMVYLQKENIIDESGMPKERFSAEFPKEGPSILRIQQVVRGDSAAYFCASSPADRGQIVYTFGSGTRLTVV.

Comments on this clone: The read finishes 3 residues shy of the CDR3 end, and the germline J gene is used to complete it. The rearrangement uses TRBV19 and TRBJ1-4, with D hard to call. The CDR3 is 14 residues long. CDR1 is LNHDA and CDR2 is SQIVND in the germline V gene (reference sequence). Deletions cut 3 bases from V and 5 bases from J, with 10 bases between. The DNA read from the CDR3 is TGTGCCAGTAGTATTACCACAGAAAATGAAAAA. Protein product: CASSITTENEK. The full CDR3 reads CASSITTENEKLFF.

The CDR3 sequence is CASSRGTAQNEKLFF. CDR3 bases read: TGTGCCAGCTCACGGGGGACAGCACAAAATGAAAAG. The V and J genes are TRBV18 and TRBJ2-2; TRBD1 matches at 7 bases. The read terminates 3 residues ahead of where the CDR3 ends, so the germline J gene completes it. Germline V CDR1 and CDR2: KGHSH, LQKENI. There are 15 residues in the CDR3.

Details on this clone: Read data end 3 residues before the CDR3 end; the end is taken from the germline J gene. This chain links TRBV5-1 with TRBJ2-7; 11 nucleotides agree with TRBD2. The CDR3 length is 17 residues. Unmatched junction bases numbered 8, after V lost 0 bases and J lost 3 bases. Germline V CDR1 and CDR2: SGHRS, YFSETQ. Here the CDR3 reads CASSLGLAGSVDYEQYF. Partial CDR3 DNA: TGCGCCAGCAGCTTGGGACTAGCGGGATCTGTGGACTACGAG.

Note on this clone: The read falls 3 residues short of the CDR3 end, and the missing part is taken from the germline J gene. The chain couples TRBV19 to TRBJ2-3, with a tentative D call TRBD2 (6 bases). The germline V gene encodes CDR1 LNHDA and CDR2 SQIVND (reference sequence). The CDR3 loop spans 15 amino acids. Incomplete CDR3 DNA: TGTGCCAGTGGAGGGGCTGAAGTAAGCAATCAGCCG. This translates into CASGGAEVSNQP. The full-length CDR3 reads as CASGGAEVSNQPQYF.

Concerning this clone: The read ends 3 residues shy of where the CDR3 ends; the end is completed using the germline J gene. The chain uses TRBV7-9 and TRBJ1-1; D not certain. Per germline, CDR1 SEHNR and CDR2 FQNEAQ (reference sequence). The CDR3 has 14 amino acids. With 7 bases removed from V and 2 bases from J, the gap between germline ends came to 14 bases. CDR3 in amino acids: CASIDTNRNTEAFF. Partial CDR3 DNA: TGTGCCAGCATCGACACCAACAGAAACACTGAA.

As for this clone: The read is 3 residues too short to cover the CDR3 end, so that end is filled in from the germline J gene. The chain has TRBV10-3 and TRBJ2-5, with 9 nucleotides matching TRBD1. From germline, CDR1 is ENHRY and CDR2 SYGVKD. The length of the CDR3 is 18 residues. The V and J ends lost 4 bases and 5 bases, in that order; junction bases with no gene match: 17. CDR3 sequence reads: CAISVGQGSWGSTETQYF. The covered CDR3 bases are TGTGCCATCAGTGTAGGACAGGGGAGCTGGGGTTCAACGGAGACC.

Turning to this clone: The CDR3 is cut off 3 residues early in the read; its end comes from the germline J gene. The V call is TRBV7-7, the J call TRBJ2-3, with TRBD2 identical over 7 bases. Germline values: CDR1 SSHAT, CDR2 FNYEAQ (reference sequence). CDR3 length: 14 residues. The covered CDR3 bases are TGTGCCAGCAGCCCGACTAGCTTCCAAGAGACG. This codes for CASSPTSFQET. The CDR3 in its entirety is CASSPTSFQETQYF.

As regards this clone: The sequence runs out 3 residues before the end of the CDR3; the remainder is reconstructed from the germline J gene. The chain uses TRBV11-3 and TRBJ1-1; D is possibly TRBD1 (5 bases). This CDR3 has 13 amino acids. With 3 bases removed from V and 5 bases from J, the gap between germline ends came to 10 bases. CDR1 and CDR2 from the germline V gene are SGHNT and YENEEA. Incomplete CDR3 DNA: TGTGCCAGCAGCTTCGGGGGGGGGACTGAA. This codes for CASSFGGGTE. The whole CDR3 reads CASSFGGGTEAFF.

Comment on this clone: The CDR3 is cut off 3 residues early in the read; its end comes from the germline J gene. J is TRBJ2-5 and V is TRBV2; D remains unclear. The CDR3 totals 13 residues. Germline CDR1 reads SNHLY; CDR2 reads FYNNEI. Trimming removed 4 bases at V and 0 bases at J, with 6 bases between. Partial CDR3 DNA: TGTGCCAGCAGTGTAACTTACCAAGAGACC. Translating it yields CASSVTYQET. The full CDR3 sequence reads CASSVTYQETQYF.

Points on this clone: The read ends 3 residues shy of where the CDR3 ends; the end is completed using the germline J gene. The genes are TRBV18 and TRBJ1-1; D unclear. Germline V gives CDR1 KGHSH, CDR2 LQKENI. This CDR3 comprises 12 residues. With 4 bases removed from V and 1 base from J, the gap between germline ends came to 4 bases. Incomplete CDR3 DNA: TGTGCCAGCTCACTCCAGAACACTGAA. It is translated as CASSLQNTE. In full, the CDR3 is CASSLQNTEAFF.

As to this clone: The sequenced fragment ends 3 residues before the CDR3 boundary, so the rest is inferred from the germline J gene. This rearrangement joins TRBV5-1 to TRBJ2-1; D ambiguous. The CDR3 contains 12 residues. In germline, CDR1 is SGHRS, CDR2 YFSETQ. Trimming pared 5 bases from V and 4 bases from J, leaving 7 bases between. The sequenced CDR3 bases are TGCGCCAGCAGTTTTCAGTACAATGAG. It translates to CASSFQYNE. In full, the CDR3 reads CASSFQYNEQFF.

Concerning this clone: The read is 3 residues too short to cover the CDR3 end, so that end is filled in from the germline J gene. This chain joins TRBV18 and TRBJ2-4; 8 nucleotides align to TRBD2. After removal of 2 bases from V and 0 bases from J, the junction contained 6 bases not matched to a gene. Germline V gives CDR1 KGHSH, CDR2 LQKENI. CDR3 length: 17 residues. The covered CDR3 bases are TGTGCCAGCTCACCATCTACTAGCGGCCTAGCCAAAAACATT. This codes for CASSPSTSGLAKNI. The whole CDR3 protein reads CASSPSTSGLAKNIQYF.

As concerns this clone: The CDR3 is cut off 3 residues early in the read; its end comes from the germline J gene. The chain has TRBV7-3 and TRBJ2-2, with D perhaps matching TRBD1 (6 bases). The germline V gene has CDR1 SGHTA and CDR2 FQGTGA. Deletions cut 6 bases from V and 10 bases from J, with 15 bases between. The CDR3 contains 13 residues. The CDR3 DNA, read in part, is TGTGCCAGCAGTTTATCAGGGGAGCCGGAG. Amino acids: CASSLSGEPE. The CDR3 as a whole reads CASSLSGEPELFF.

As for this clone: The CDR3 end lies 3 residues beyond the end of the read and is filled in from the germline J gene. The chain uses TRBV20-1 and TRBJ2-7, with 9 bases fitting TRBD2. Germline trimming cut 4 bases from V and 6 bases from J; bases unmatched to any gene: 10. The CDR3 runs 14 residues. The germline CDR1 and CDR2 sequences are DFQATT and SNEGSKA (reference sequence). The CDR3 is CSATGTSPKGEQYF. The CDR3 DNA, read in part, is TGCAGTGCTACCGGGACTAGCCCCAAGGGCGAG.

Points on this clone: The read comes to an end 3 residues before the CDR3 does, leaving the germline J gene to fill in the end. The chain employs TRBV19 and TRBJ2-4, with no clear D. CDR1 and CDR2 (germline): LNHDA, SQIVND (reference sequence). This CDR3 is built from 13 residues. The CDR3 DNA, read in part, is TGTGCCAGTAGTATAGTTGGCGGTGATGGT. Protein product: CASSIVGGDG. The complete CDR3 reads CASSIVGGDGQYF.